Shown below are 18 T cell receptor beta chains from a single sample sequenced in a study of shared clonotypes between healthy human individuals. Sequencing was performed with immunoSEQ multiplex PCR; in TCRdb, only in-frame clones are kept and a portion is missing. The sample has roughly 1.5 million clones; roughly 98% are singletons. Sequenced: naive CD4+ T cells sorted from blood. Subset specified: CD45RA+ positively selected. These receptors were collected from a man aged 25 to 40 in good health.

This chain links TRBV7-3 with TRBJ2-3; TRBD2 agrees at 14 bases. The CDR3 extends over 20 amino acids. The trim removed 5 bases at V and 1 base at J, leaving 14 bases unmatched. Germline V CDR1 and CDR2: SGHTA, FQGTGA. The CDR3: CASSVGTSGSVGRGTDTQYF. CDR3 nucleotides: TGTGCCAGCAGCGTCGGGACTAGCGGGAGTGTTGGGCGGGGCACAGATACGCAGTATTTT.

The genes are TRBV7-7 and TRBJ2-1, with D possibly being TRBD1 (5 bases). This CDR3 contains 15 residues. Deletions cut 5 bases from V and 2 bases from J, with 13 bases between. Looked up from germline, CDR1 is SSHAT and CDR2 is FNYEAQ (reference sequence). CDR3 in amino acids: CASSQRQSAYNEQFF. The CDR3 coding sequence is TGTGCCAGCAGCCAGAGACAGAGCGCCTACAATGAGCAGTTCTTC.

Regarding this clone: This sample also contains other DNA sequences that code for the same CDR3. The chain combines TRBV18 with TRBJ2-2; the D is unclear. CDR1 and CDR2 (germline): KGHSH, LQKENI. Trimming cost V 3 bases and J 4 bases, with 0 bases left between them. CDR3 size: 11 residues. The CDR3 here is CASSPTGELFF. DNA of the CDR3: TGTGCCAGCTCACCCACCGGGGAGCTGTTTTTT.

This chain connects TRBV27 to TRBJ2-6, with D perhaps TRBD2 (7 bases). The germline CDR1 and CDR2 sequences are MNHEY and SMNVEV (reference sequence). V lost 8 bases and J 2 bases, leaving 10 bases between the germline ends. The CDR3 is 14 amino acids. In DNA form, the CDR3 reads TGTGCCAGCGGGCGGGGGCCTGGGGCCAACGTCCTGACTTTC. Translation: CASGRGPGANVLTF. The full variable domain, with the rest looked up from reference TRBV27 and TRBJ2-6, is EAQVTQNPRYLITVTGKKLTVTCSQNMNHEYMSWYRQDPGLGLRQIYYSMNVEVTDKGDVPEGYKVSRKEKRNFPLILESPSPNQTSLYFCASGRGPGANVLTFGAGSRLTVL.

J is TRBJ2-7 and V is TRBV4-3, with 10 bases identical to TRBD2. CDR1 is LGHNA, CDR2 YSLEER, per germline. The V gene end was trimmed by 0 bases and the J gene end by 4 bases; junction bases not matched to a gene: 12. The CDR3 is made up of 18 amino acids. CDR3 residues: CASSQDFGGLANLYEQYF. In nucleotides, the CDR3 is TGCGCCAGCAGCCAAGACTTTGGGGGACTAGCGAATTTATACGAGCAGTACTTC.

This rearrangement joins TRBV18 to TRBJ2-2; TRBD2 matches 11 bases. CDR3 length equals 17 residues. V was clipped by 4 bases and J by 5 bases; unmatched bases: 9. Germline V gene sequence: CDR1 KGHSH, CDR2 LQKENI. The CDR3 nucleotides read TGTGCCAGCTCACTCGAGCTAGCGGGAGGAATGACCGGGGAGCTGTTTTTT. Amino acids: CASSLELAGGMTGELFF.

The rearrangement joins TRBV5-1 to TRBJ1-4; tentatively, D is TRBD1 (6 bases). Germline V gives CDR1 SGHRS, CDR2 YFSETQ. The CDR3 extends over 16 amino acids. The V end lost 0 bases, the J end lost 4 bases, and 13 bases lay between the germline ends. CDR3 DNA: TGCGCCAGCAGCTTGGTTAGGGGGTCGGATAATGAAAAACTGTTTTTT. It translates to CASSLVRGSDNEKLFF.

V gene TRBV27 combines with J gene TRBJ1-5; D is perhaps TRBD1 (6 bases). The CDR3 contains 14 residues. The ends were cut back, 4 bases at V and 6 bases at J, with 13 bases in the middle. The germline V gene has CDR1 MNHEY and CDR2 SMNVEV (reference sequence). The CDR3 coding sequence is TGTGCCAGCAGTTCACGACAGGCGGGTCAGCCCCAGCATTTT. It specifies CASSSRQAGQPQHF.

The rearrangement joins TRBV5-1 to TRBJ2-7; TRBD1 matches at 8 bases. CDR3 length equals 15 residues. The V gene end was trimmed by 4 bases and the J gene end by 0 bases; junction bases not matched to a gene: 6. The germline V gene has CDR1 SGHRS and CDR2 YFSETQ. The CDR3 DNA sequence: TGCGCCAGCAGCGCGGACAGGGTTCCCTCCTACGAGCAGTACTTC. Translating gives CASSADRVPSYEQYF.

DNA of the CDR3: TGTGCCATCAAAAACCGGGACAGGGACGAGCAGTACTTC. Its protein product is CAIKNRDRDEQYF. The chain has TRBV10-3 and TRBJ2-7; 9 nucleotides line up with TRBD1. CDR1 and CDR2 from the germline V gene are ENHRY and SYGVKD. CDR3 length: 13 amino acids. The ends lost 7 bases at V and 5 bases at J; junction bases unmatched: 6.

The chain recombines TRBV28 with TRBJ1-5; 8 nucleotides agree with TRBD1. V lost 6 bases to trimming and J lost 9 bases; unmatched junction nucleotides: 7. The germline gives CDR1 MDHEN, CDR2 SYDVKM. This CDR3 has 13 residues. The CDR3 coding sequence is TGTGCCAGCAGCCCGACAGGGGCTGGGCCCCAGCATTTT. Its translation: CASSPTGAGPQHF.

The gene calls are TRBV10-3 and TRBJ2-7; D is possibly TRBD2 (5 bases). CDR3 length: 15 residues. Germline assignment: CDR1 ENHRY and CDR2 SYGVKD. V lost 8 bases and J 3 bases, leaving 20 bases between the germline ends. The CDR3 sequence: CAILGPSSGVYEQYF. The CDR3 DNA follows: TGTGCCATCCTTGGGCCTTCGAGCGGAGTCTACGAGCAGTACTTC.

This sequence joins TRBV28 and TRBJ1-2; no reliable D call. CDR1 is MDHEN and CDR2 is SYDVKM in the germline V gene. Trimming shortened V by 6 bases and J by 8 bases, and 13 bases separated the two germline ends. The CDR3 contains 12 residues. CDR3 nucleotides: TGTGCCAGCAGCCCCCCGGGCGACGGCTACACCTTC. This gives the protein CASSPPGDGYTF.

The V call is TRBV11-2, the J call TRBJ1-1; TRBD1 matches at 9 bases. This CDR3 is 15 amino acids long. CDR1 SGHAT and CDR2 FQNNGV come from the germline V gene. V was clipped by 5 bases and J by 4 bases; unmatched bases: 8. The CDR3, as DNA: TGTGCCAGCAGCCCCTTTGGACAGGGGACCACTGAAGCTTTCTTT. Residues: CASSPFGQGTTEAFF.

The chain carries TRBV28 and TRBJ2-2; TRBD1 agrees at 8 bases. This CDR3 has 14 residues. Germline CDR1 is MDHEN and CDR2 is SYDVKM. V shed 6 bases and J 4 bases; nucleotides not matched to a gene: 4. Here the CDR3 DNA reads TGTGCCAGCAGGTCTCAGGGGGCCACCGGGGAGCTGTTTTTT. Translation: CASRSQGATGELFF.

Concerning this clone: One junction end does not reproduce the germline sequence, and a read error may be involved. The identical CDR3 is also encoded by other nucleotide sequences in the sample. The chain has TRBV7-7 and TRBJ2-1; maybe TRBD2 (6 bases). Germline V gives CDR1 SSHAT, CDR2 FNYEAQ (reference sequence). This CDR3 spans 15 amino acids. Here the CDR3 DNA reads TGTGCTAGCAGCTTAGACGGGAGCTCCTACAATGAGCAGTTCTTC. As protein: CASSLDGSSYNEQFF.

The chain recombines TRBV4-3 with TRBJ2-1, with 12 bases fitting TRBD2. Germline V gene data show CDR1 as LGHNA and CDR2 as YSLEER. The junction had 8 bases not matched to a gene; V was cut back by 1 base and J by 10 bases. This CDR3 has 16 residues. CDR3 DNA sequence: TGCGCCAGCAGCCAAGGGCTAGCGGGAGGGCCAGGAGAGCAGTTCTTC. Its protein product is CASSQGLAGGPGEQFF.

This clone was counted once. This chain connects TRBV5-1 to TRBJ2-5; D remains ambiguous. CDR3 size: 11 residues. Germline V gene sequence: CDR1 SGHRS, CDR2 YFSETQ. Trimming removed 5 bases at V and 1 base at J, with 3 bases between. CDR3 in DNA: TGCGCCAGCAGATCCCAAGAGACCCAGTACTTC. Its translation is CASRSQETQYF.